The T cell receptor beta chain under discussion was sequenced for a study of metastatic and nonmetastatic thyroid tumors. Notes on the study in general: Reports indicated that malignant thyroid tumors showed significantly higher TCR beta diversity than benign nodules did, in blood and tumor.

No patient had received any treatment before thyroid surgery. V lost 7 bases and J 1 base, leaving 9 bases between the germline ends. CDR3 length: 13 residues. Germline lookup yields CDR1 LNHDA and CDR2 SQIVND (reference sequence). This clone was counted only a few times. Its cognate antigen is unknown. TCRdb re-clonotyped the PCR reads via MiXCR. The sample yields roughly 38,000 clones, approximately 20% seen once. The rearrangement joins TRBV19 to TRBJ2-3; D unclear. The sample consisted of blood. The TCR comes from a female donor with papillary thyroid cancer or a benign thyroid nodule (not recorded which). Some clones in this sample may be carry-over from other donors' samples. The CDR3 coding sequence is TGTGCCAGTAACAGTGGTCGCACAGATACGCAGTATTTT. Protein product: CASNSGRTDTQYF.